These 32 T cell receptor beta chains were sequenced from one sample in a study of blood T cell repertoires in COVID-19. Sequencing used immunoSEQ multiplex PCR; TCRdb keeps in-frame clones, though not all of them. Here the sample spans roughly 460,000 clones, over 85% being singletons. Input material: peripheral blood. Receptors were obtained from a man between 18 and 29 years old with COVID-19, enrolled during active disease.

This clone was recorded once. The chain employs TRBV5-1 and TRBJ1-6; 7 bases map to TRBD1. The length of the CDR3 is 17 residues. J was trimmed by 7 bases and V by 3 bases; bases with no gene match: 13. Germline V lookup: CDR1 SGHRS, CDR2 YFSETQ. The CDR3 loop is CASSSAGTAVINSPLHF. DNA of the CDR3: TGCGCCAGCAGCTCGGCCGGGACAGCCGTGATCAATTCACCCCTCCACTTT. Combining the CDR3 with reference TRBV5-1 and TRBJ1-6 gives the whole variable domain KAGVTQTPRYLIKTRGQQVTLSCSPISGHRSVSWYQQTPGQGLQFLFEYFSETQRNKGNFPGRFSGRQFSNSRSEMNVSTLELGDSALYLCASSSAGTAVINSPLHFGNGTRLTVT.

This clone is a singleton in its sample. The chain carries TRBV6-6 and TRBJ1-1; TRBD1 matches at 7 bases. The V segment lost 6 bases and the J segment 3 bases; nucleotides outside the gene matches: 10. The CDR3 runs to 15 residues. Germline-derived CDR1 and CDR2 are MNHNY and SVGAGI (reference sequence). CDR3: CASSPTRGSDTEAFF. DNA of the CDR3: TGTGCCAGCAGCCCAACCAGGGGGTCAGACACTGAAGCTTTCTTT.

V usage is TRBV5-1 and J usage is TRBJ2-1; 11 nucleotides agree with TRBD2. The CDR3 covers 15 residues. The V gene end was trimmed by 5 bases and the J gene end by 5 bases; junction bases not matched to a gene: 6. Germline V gene data show CDR1 as SGHRS and CDR2 as YFSETQ. This CDR3 reads CASRASGGPDNEQFF. The CDR3 coding sequence is TGCGCCAGCAGGGCTAGCGGGGGGCCAGACAATGAGCAGTTCTTC.

V and J are TRBV5-1 and TRBJ2-3, with 12 bases that match TRBD1. Looked up from germline, CDR1 is SGHRS and CDR2 is YFSETQ. The CDR3 runs to 16 residues. The J segment lost 6 bases and the V segment lost 4 bases, leaving 9 bases of the junction unmatched. DNA for the CDR3: TGCGCCAGCAGCACCGGGACAGGGGGCGCGGTTGATACGCAGTATTTT. Its translation: CASSTGTGGAVDTQYF. Supplemented by reference TRBV5-1 and TRBJ2-3, the full variable domain reads KAGVTQTPRYLIKTRGQQVTLSCSPISGHRSVSWYQQTPGQGLQFLFEYFSETQRNKGNFPGRFSGRQFSNSRSEMNVSTLELGDSALYLCASSTGTGGAVDTQYFGPGTRLTVL.

The CDR3 loop reads CASSLGSVNTGELFF. Here the CDR3 DNA reads TGTGCCAGCAGCCTAGGTTCGGTGAACACCGGGGAGCTGTTTTTT. The chain is built from TRBV5-6 and TRBJ2-2; D ambiguous. Between the trimmed V and J ends, which lost 4 bases and 1 base, there was a span of 11 bases. CDR3 length: 15 residues. The V gene's germline CDR1 is SGHDT and CDR2 YYEEEE.

V usage is TRBV20-1 and J usage is TRBJ1-3, with 11 bases matching TRBD1. CDR3 size: 16 residues. V lost 3 bases, J lost 1 base, and 5 bases stayed unmatched. Germline V lookup: CDR1 DFQATT, CDR2 SNEGSKA (reference sequence). The chain's CDR3 is CSASIGTGGSGNTIYF. The CDR3 DNA sequence: TGCAGTGCTAGTATCGGGACAGGGGGTTCTGGAAACACCATATATTTT.

This clone was found a few times. The chain couples TRBV25-1 to TRBJ1-4; 10 nucleotides line up with TRBD1. There are 13 residues in the CDR3. Germline values: CDR1 MGHDK, CDR2 SYGVNS. V trimming: 6 bases; J trimming: 8 bases; junction bases outside the gene matches: 3. The CDR3 is CASRGQGLEKLFF. CDR3 sequence (DNA): TGTGCCAGCAGGGGACAGGGGTTAGAAAAACTGTTTTTT.

V gene TRBV5-1 combines with J gene TRBJ2-1; D possibly corresponds to TRBD2 (5 bases). Trimming removed 1 base at V and 7 bases at J, with 6 bases between. From germline, CDR1 is SGHRS and CDR2 YFSETQ. The CDR3 length is 12 residues. CDR3 sequence: CASSLTGNEQFF. CDR3 sequence (DNA): TGCGCCAGCAGCTTGACGGGAAATGAGCAGTTCTTC.

The V gene is TRBV2, the J gene TRBJ2-2; 7 nucleotides agree with TRBD2. CDR1 and CDR2 from the germline V gene are SNHLY and FYNNEI. This CDR3 has 13 residues. Losses at the gene ends were 6 bases for V and 5 bases for J; bases not matched to a gene: 3. CDR3 nucleotides: TGTGCCAGCAGGACTAGCACAACCGGGGAGCTGTTTTTT. Amino acid sequence: CASRTSTTGELFF.

This rearrangement joins TRBV25-1 to TRBJ1-2; 8 bases map to TRBD1. Looked up from germline, CDR1 is MGHDK and CDR2 is SYGVNS. J gave up 3 bases and V 5 bases, and 14 bases lay outside the gene matches. The CDR3 covers 17 residues. The CDR3 loop is CASSSTGGSEDHYGYTF. CDR3 DNA sequence: TGTGCCAGCAGTTCTACAGGGGGTTCGGAAGACCACTATGGCTACACCTTC.

The rearrangement uses TRBV10-3 and TRBJ2-7, with D maybe TRBD2 (6 bases). Trimming shortened V by 10 bases and J by 0 bases, and 13 bases separated the two germline ends. This CDR3 has 13 residues. Germline loops: CDR1 ENHRY, CDR2 SYGVKD. CDR3 in amino acids: CATGTASSYEQYF. Written as DNA, the CDR3 is TGTGCCACCGGGACTGCGAGCTCCTACGAGCAGTACTTC.

The V gene is TRBV15, the J gene TRBJ2-3, with D tentatively TRBD2 (5 bases). Germline-derived CDR1 and CDR2 are LNHNV and YYDKDF (reference sequence). Trimming took off 0 bases at V and 8 bases at J, with 12 bases between the two ends. The CDR3 totals 14 residues. CDR3 sequence (DNA): TGTGCCACCAGCAGAGAAGGAGGAATTGGTACGCAGTATTTT. This translates into CATSREGGIGTQYF.

DNA for the CDR3: TGTGCCAGCTCACCATCAGGGGGAGGTGAAAAACTGTTTTTT. This codes for CASSPSGGGEKLFF. V gene TRBV18 combines with J gene TRBJ1-4, with 7 bases matching TRBD1. The CDR3 contains 14 residues. CDR1 is KGHSH and CDR2 is LQKENI in the germline V gene. The V gene end was trimmed by 2 bases and the J gene end by 7 bases; junction bases not matched to a gene: 4.

This chain uses TRBV13 with TRBJ2-3, with TRBD2 matching over 9 bases. This CDR3 contains 15 residues. The germline CDR1 and CDR2 sequences are PRHDT and FYEKMQ (reference sequence). V dropped 5 bases and J dropped 4; count of bases not matched to a gene: 7. The CDR3 nucleotides are TGTGCCAGCAGCCAAATAGCGGGAGTCGCAGATACGCAGTATTTT. Protein: CASSQIAGVADTQYF.

The V call is TRBV19, the J call TRBJ1-1, with 8 nucleotides matching TRBD1. The V and J ends lost 6 bases and 8 bases, in that order; junction bases with no gene match: 2. The germline CDR1 and CDR2 sequences are LNHDA and SQIVND (reference sequence). The CDR3 length is 11 residues. This CDR3 reads CASRQGVEAFF. The DNA for the CDR3 is TGTGCCAGTAGACAGGGGGTGGAAGCTTTCTTT.

J is TRBJ2-7 and V is TRBV10-1; TRBD1 matches at 9 bases. The trim removed 3 bases at V and 1 base at J, leaving 4 bases unmatched. CDR3 size: 15 residues. Germline values: CDR1 WNHNN, CDR2 SYGVQD (reference sequence). The CDR3 nucleotides read TGCGCCAGCAGTGACCCGGGACAGGGTTCCTACGAGCAGTACTTC. Protein product: CASSDPGQGSYEQYF.

The chain uses TRBV30 and TRBJ1-5; the D gene is possibly TRBD1 (6 bases). V lost 1 base to trimming and J lost 0 bases, with 16 bases between them. The CDR3 has 17 residues. Germline CDR1 is GTSNPN and CDR2 is SVGIG (reference sequence). The CDR3 loop is CAWSDRDTGYSNQPQHF. CDR3 nucleotides: TGTGCCTGGAGTGACCGGGACACAGGATATAGCAATCAGCCCCAGCATTTT.

The chain links TRBV9 to TRBJ1-4; 7 nucleotides line up with TRBD1. Germline loops: CDR1 SGDLS, CDR2 YYNGEE. The CDR3 is made up of 15 amino acids. V lost 3 bases and J lost 8; bases outside the gene matches: 10. CDR3 loop: CASSATAYRGEKLFF. The CDR3 DNA is TGTGCCAGCAGCGCGACAGCCTACAGGGGAGAAAAACTGTTTTTT.

This clone has a single count. The chain employs TRBV29-1 and TRBJ1-1; 9 nucleotides agree with TRBD1. CDR1 is SQVTM and CDR2 is ANQGSEA in the germline V gene. The J segment lost 1 base and the V segment lost 7 bases, leaving 4 bases of the junction unmatched. This CDR3 is 13 amino acids long. In DNA, the CDR3 is TGCAGCGCCGGACAGGGGAGGAACACTGAAGCTTTCTTT. As protein: CSAGQGRNTEAFF.

The chain links TRBV4-1 to TRBJ2-7; D is possibly TRBD2 (5 bases). The CDR3 spans 13 residues. V was trimmed by 4 bases and J by 6 bases, leaving 13 bases between them. Per germline, CDR1 MGHRA and CDR2 YSYEKL. CDR3 region: CASSLILAAEQYF. The CDR3 nucleotides read TGCGCCAGCAGCCTGATTCTAGCAGCCGAGCAGTACTTC.

Details on this clone: In the same sample, other DNA sequences code for this CDR3. The V call is TRBV11-3, the J call TRBJ1-5, with D tentatively TRBD1 (5 bases). V was shortened by 1 base and J by 1 base, with 5 bases between the two germline ends. This CDR3 comprises 14 residues. Germline CDR1 reads SGHNT; CDR2 reads YENEEA. The CDR3 is CASSLGGSNQPQHF. DNA of the CDR3: TGTGCCAGCAGCTTAGGGGGCAGCAATCAGCCCCAGCATTTT.

The chain employs TRBV24-1 and TRBJ2-1, with 8 nucleotides matching TRBD2. CDR1 KGHDR and CDR2 SFDVKD come from the germline V gene. V lost 6 bases and J lost 0; bases outside the gene matches: 6. CDR3 length equals 16 residues. The CDR3 sequence: CATSPSSGRSYNEQFF. The CDR3 coding sequence is TGTGCCACCAGTCCCTCTAGCGGGCGCTCCTACAATGAGCAGTTCTTC.

J is TRBJ2-2 and V is TRBV2; 7 bases agree with TRBD2. CDR3 length: 15 amino acids. Germline trimming cut 8 bases from V and 0 bases from J; bases unmatched to any gene: 6. The germline V gene has CDR1 SNHLY and CDR2 FYNNEI. The CDR3 here is CASSPLAANTGELFF. The CDR3 DNA follows: TGTGCCAGCTCCCCTCTAGCGGCGAACACCGGGGAGCTGTTTTTT.

This sequence joins TRBV18 and TRBJ2-1; 16 nucleotides match TRBD2. CDR3 length: 18 amino acids. J was trimmed by 4 bases and V by 0 bases; bases with no gene match: 3. Germline V gene sequence: CDR1 KGHSH, CDR2 LQKENI. CDR3 DNA: TGTGCCAGCTCACCACCGGGACTAGCGGGGGGGAAGTACAATGAGCAGTTCTTC. Protein sequence: CASSPPGLAGGKYNEQFF. Combining the CDR3 with reference TRBV18 and TRBJ2-1 gives the whole variable domain NAGVMQNPRHLVRRRGQEARLRCSPMKGHSHVYWYRQLPEEGLKFMVYLQKENIIDESGMPKERFSAEFPKEGPSILRIQQVVRGDSAAYFCASSPPGLAGGKYNEQFFGPGTRLTVL.

This clone has only a few counts. The V and J genes are TRBV25-1 and TRBJ1-3, with TRBD1 matching over 10 bases. CDR1 and CDR2 from the germline V gene are MGHDK and SYGVNS. V was pared by 6 bases and J by 6 bases, with 5 bases of the junction left unmatched. This CDR3 is built from 14 residues. CDR3 DNA sequence: TGTGCCAGCAGGAGACAGGGGGCGGAAAACACCATATATTTT. Translated: CASRRQGAENTIYF.

This sequence joins TRBV2 and TRBJ1-2; 9 nucleotides align to TRBD1. Looked up from germline, CDR1 is SNHLY and CDR2 is FYNNEI. Unmatched junction bases numbered 8, after V lost 4 bases and J lost 5 bases. This CDR3 has 15 amino acids. In DNA form, the CDR3 reads TGTGCCAGCAGTGGCCTGGACAGGGGAGGGTATGGCTACACCTTC. This sequence encodes CASSGLDRGGYGYTF.

V gene TRBV27 combines with J gene TRBJ2-1; 11 bases are a match to TRBD1. The CDR3 spans 16 residues. With 6 bases clipped from V and 4 bases from J, the junction kept 8 bases outside the gene matches. Germline CDR1 MNHEY, CDR2 SMNVEV (reference sequence). CDR3 sequence: CASRGGDRGRYNEQFF. CDR3 nucleotides: TGTGCCAGCAGGGGAGGGGACAGGGGGAGATACAATGAGCAGTTCTTC.

The chain combines TRBV3-1 (or the pseudogene TRBV3-2) with TRBJ2-7, with D unclear. Germline V CDR1 and CDR2: LGHDT, YNNKEL (reference sequence). Between the trimmed V and J ends, which lost 5 bases and 4 bases, there was a span of 18 bases. The CDR3 is 15 residues long. CDR3 sequence reads: CASSEQFSPYYEQYF. CDR3 nucleotides: TGTGCCAGCAGCGAGCAATTTAGTCCGTATTACGAGCAGTACTTC.

This clone was observed a handful of times. This chain connects TRBV4-1 to TRBJ2-7; 8 bases line up with TRBD1. In germline, CDR1 is MGHRA, CDR2 YSYEKL. This CDR3 has 14 residues. J lost 3 bases, V lost 1 base, and 2 bases had no gene match. As DNA, the CDR3 is TGCGCCAGCAGCCAAGCCGGGACAGGCTACGAGCAGTACTTC. This encodes CASSQAGTGYEQYF.

The J gene is TRBJ2-1, the V gene TRBV4-1; D is unresolved. V shed 0 bases and J shed 4 bases, with 7 bases lying between them. CDR3 length equals 14 residues. Germline CDR1 and CDR2: MGHRA and YSYEKL. The CDR3 protein is CASSQDLRYNEQFF. The CDR3 DNA is TGCGCCAGCAGCCAAGATCTTCGGTACAATGAGCAGTTCTTC.

The rearrangement uses TRBV5-8 and TRBJ2-2, with TRBD1 matching 9 bases. The ends lost 4 bases at V and 2 bases at J; junction bases unmatched: 9. Germline lookup yields CDR1 SGHTS and CDR2 YDEGEE. CDR3 length: 17 amino acids. The CDR3 loop is CASSRRGTGSNTGELFF. CDR3 bases: TGTGCCAGCAGCCGACGCGGGACAGGGTCCAACACCGGGGAGCTGTTTTTT.

The chain carries TRBV2 and TRBJ2-7; 8 positions agree with TRBD1. Per the germline V gene, CDR1 is SNHLY and CDR2 is FYNNEI. Trimming took 6 bases from V and 2 from J; bases not matched to a gene: 6. The CDR3 covers 14 residues. This chain's CDR3 is CASRADRGPYEQYF. CDR3 nucleotide sequence: TGTGCCAGCAGAGCAGACAGGGGTCCCTACGAGCAGTACTTC.